This T cell receptor (beta chain) was sequenced during a study of T cell changes during pregnancy in multiple sclerosis. Measured with immunoSEQ multiplex PCR; TCRdb has only the in-frame clones, and not every one. The sample contains tens of thousands of clones, roughly nine tenths of which appear only once. The TCR was taken from a female donor in good health, enrolled as a control in a pregnancy study. The sequences come from peripheral blood, collected after pregnancy.

The CDR3 nucleotides are TGTGCCAGCAGTTTATCCACGGGGGGAGTGAACACTGAAGCTTTCTTT. Translating gives CASSLSTGGVNTEAFF. The chain is built from TRBV27 and TRBJ1-1, with D perhaps matching TRBD1 (5 bases). Per the germline V gene, CDR1 is MNHEY and CDR2 is SMNVEV (reference sequence). Trimming cost V 0 bases and J 0 bases, with 11 bases left between them. The CDR3 is 16 residues long.